This entry lists 8 T cell receptor beta chains sequenced from one sample in a study of technical replicates of blood from a few donors. Here immunoSEQ multiplex PCR was the method, and the copy in TCRdb shows in-frame clones only, minus some. The repertoire has about 73,000 clones, 90% to 95% of them found once; the top ten carry roughly 0.25%. The material sequenced was T cells isolated from PBMCs. The receptors originated from a human donor in good health.

The chain has TRBV25-1 and TRBJ2-1; 10 bases are a match to TRBD2. The V gene's germline CDR1 is MGHDK and CDR2 SYGVNS. Trimming at V came to 6 bases and at J to 0 bases, leaving 2 bases not matched to a gene. The CDR3 spans 15 residues. The CDR3 DNA follows: TGTGCCAGCAGACTAGCGGGGAGCTCCTACAATGAGCAGTTCTTC. Translated: CASRLAGSSYNEQFF.

The V call is TRBV5-1, the J call TRBJ2-5; D is undetermined. V gave up 3 bases and J gave up 5 bases, with 8 bases separating them. The CDR3 totals 12 residues. Germline V gene sequence: CDR1 SGHRS, CDR2 YFSETQ. In DNA form, the CDR3 reads TGCGCCAGCAGCTCCGGGTTCGAGACCCAGTACTTC. Its protein product is CASSSGFETQYF.

The chain couples TRBV7-2 to TRBJ2-7, with TRBD1 matching 10 bases. Germline assignment: CDR1 SGHTA and CDR2 FQGNSA. This CDR3 is built from 14 residues. J lost 4 bases, V lost 5 bases, and 5 bases had no gene match. CDR3 loop: CASSNRDRGYEQYF. CDR3 nucleotides: TGTGCCAGCAGCAACCGGGACAGGGGTTACGAGCAGTACTTC.

This chain joins TRBV11-2 and TRBJ2-7, with no clear D. The V end lost 1 base, the J end lost 2 bases, and 12 bases lay between the germline ends. Looked up from germline, CDR1 is SGHAT and CDR2 is FQNNGV. This CDR3 has 15 residues. Here the CDR3 DNA reads TGTGCCAGCAGCTTAGTTACCGAGATGACCTACGAGCAGTACTTC. Amino acids: CASSLVTEMTYEQYF.

The chain is built from TRBV6-5 and TRBJ2-7; 7 bases fit TRBD1. Germline CDR1 and CDR2: MNHEY and SVGAGI. V was pared by 6 bases and J by 3 bases, with 8 bases of the junction left unmatched. This CDR3 contains 14 residues. The CDR3 DNA sequence: TGTGCCAGCAGACCCGGGACAGTTCACTACGAGCAGTACTTC. Translated: CASRPGTVHYEQYF.

The rearrangement links TRBV6-6 to TRBJ2-2, with D maybe TRBD1 (5 bases). The CDR3 extends over 14 amino acids. CDR1 and CDR2 (germline): MNHNY, SVGAGI (reference sequence). Trimming left V 2 bases short and J 6 bases short, with 10 bases between. CDR3 in DNA: TGTGCCAGCAGTTACAAGGGGCCCCCCGGGGAGCTGTTTTTT. Protein sequence: CASSYKGPPGELFF.

The chain combines TRBV4-1 with TRBJ2-5; 8 bases are shared with TRBD1. Germline V gene data show CDR1 as MGHRA and CDR2 as YSYEKL. Trimming at V came to 4 bases and at J to 2 bases, leaving 3 bases not matched to a gene. This CDR3 comprises 14 residues. The CDR3 region is CASSLRDRQETQYF. The CDR3 region has the DNA TGCGCCAGCAGCCTTCGGGACAGGCAAGAGACCCAGTACTTC.

The rearrangement links TRBV12-5 to TRBJ2-5; D possibly corresponds to TRBD2 (5 bases). The V gene lost 6 bases and the J gene lost 5 bases, with 28 bases spanning the gap. The CDR3 is made up of 18 amino acids. From germline, CDR1 is LGHNT and CDR2 FRNRAP. The CDR3 DNA reads as TGTGCTAGTGGGCCGGACTTGTCATCTAGTAGAGTAGGTGAGACCCAGTACTTC. Residues: CASGPDLSSSRVGETQYF.